Below, 15 T cell receptor beta chains from the same sample are listed, as sequenced in a study of blood T cell repertoires in COVID-19 (TCRdb year 2020). The library was produced with the immunoSEQ multiplex PCR assay. What TCRdb holds here is the immuneACCESS table cut down to in-frame rearrangements. Part of the clones is not present; checked against another copy, under half of the missing clones reflect an unresolved V gene, and the others are unexplained. Within this sample are about 210,000 clones, with under 90% of them counted one time only. The ten largest clones capture 7.8% of the sample. Sequenced material: peripheral blood. These receptors all stem from a woman older than 75 with COVID-19, enrolled during active disease.

CDR3 residues: CASSPRTQNTEAFF. CDR3 DNA sequence: TGTGCCAGCTCCCCCCGGACACAGAACACTGAAGCTTTCTTT. This chain links TRBV6-5 with TRBJ1-1, with D maybe TRBD1 (5 bases). The V end was cut by 8 bases, the J end by 1 base, with 14 bases between. The CDR3 is 14 amino acids. Germline CDR1 reads MNHEY; CDR2 reads SVGAGI.

This clone has just a few counts. V is TRBV6-5 and J is TRBJ1-1; D gene ambiguous. Germline CDR1 MNHEY, CDR2 SVGAGI. The V end was cut by 4 bases, the J end by 6 bases, with 12 bases between. This CDR3 is built from 13 residues. CDR3 amino acids: CASSSPTLAEAFF. Written as DNA, the CDR3 is TGTGCCAGCAGTTCCCCGACGCTAGCTGAAGCTTTCTTT.

The V call is TRBV6-1, the J call TRBJ2-5; 10 bases match TRBD2. The CDR3 contains 16 residues. CDR1 is MNHNS, CDR2 SASEGT, per germline. Trimming cost V 4 bases and J 1 base; bases outside gene matches: 6. The CDR3 region has the DNA TGTGCCAGCAGTGCCTCACTAGCGGGGACCCAAGAGACCCAGTACTTC. This encodes CASSASLAGTQETQYF.

CDR3 DNA sequence: TGTGCCAGCATCCCCCGCGGGGGTTCGGAGACCCAGTACTTC. The encoded protein is CASIPRGGSETQYF. The V gene is TRBV5-5, the J gene TRBJ2-5, with 7 bases fitting TRBD2. Germline V gives CDR1 SGHKS, CDR2 YYEKEE (reference sequence). The CDR3 runs 14 residues. J lost 5 bases, V lost 6 bases, and 10 bases had no gene match.

V is TRBV10-3 and J is TRBJ2-1; TRBD2 matches at 10 bases. There are 15 residues in the CDR3. Germline V gene lookup returns CDR1 ENHRY and CDR2 SYGVKD. The V segment lost 6 bases and the J segment 1 base; nucleotides outside the gene matches: 3. CDR3 in DNA: TGTGCCATCAGCCCTAGCGGGGGTTCCTACAATGAGCAGTTCTTC. Amino acids: CAISPSGGSYNEQFF.

This clone came up once. The J gene is TRBJ1-1, the V gene TRBV5-1; D perhaps matches TRBD1 (6 bases). There are 17 residues in the CDR3. CDR1 and CDR2 (germline): SGHRS, YFSETQ. Trimming removed 3 bases from V and 1 base from J, with 19 bases in between. The CDR3: CASSSYRLGQENTEAFF. CDR3 sequence (DNA): TGCGCCAGCAGCTCCTACCGACTGGGACAAGAGAACACTGAAGCTTTCTTT. The full variable domain, in which reference TRBV5-1 and TRBJ1-1 provide the parts outside the CDR3, is KAGVTQTPRYLIKTRGQQVTLSCSPISGHRSVSWYQQTPGQGLQFLFEYFSETQRNKGNFPGRFSGRQFSNSRSEMNVSTLELGDSALYLCASSSYRLGQENTEAFFGQGTRLTVV.

The chain joins TRBV5-1 to TRBJ2-7; D is possibly TRBD2 (5 bases). With 1 base removed from V and 5 bases from J, the gap between germline ends came to 13 bases. In germline, CDR1 is SGHRS, CDR2 YFSETQ. This CDR3 has 14 amino acids. This CDR3 is CASSLITGIHEQYF. The CDR3 DNA reads TGCGCCAGCAGCTTGATTACGGGAATCCACGAGCAGTACTTC.

The genes are TRBV5-4 and TRBJ1-6; unclear D gene. The germline gives CDR1 SGHNT, CDR2 YYREEE (reference sequence). V was trimmed by 1 base and J by 9 bases, leaving 14 bases between them. The CDR3 contains 15 residues. The CDR3 DNA reads as TGTGCCAGCAGCTTGATGGGGAGGGAGGGTTCACCCCTCCACTTT. Amino acids: CASSLMGREGSPLHF.

The sample holds a few counts of this clone. Other DNA variants within this sample encode the same CDR3. The chain combines TRBV20-1 with TRBJ1-2; 7 bases map to TRBD1. The CDR3 totals 11 residues. With 6 bases clipped from V and 5 bases from J, the junction kept 3 bases outside the gene matches. The germline gives CDR1 DFQATT, CDR2 SNEGSKA (reference sequence). CDR3 amino acids: CSAQQGYGYTF. The CDR3 DNA sequence: TGCAGTGCCCAACAGGGGTATGGCTACACCTTC.

The rearrangement uses TRBV19 and TRBJ2-1; D ambiguous. The CDR3 is made up of 14 amino acids. Germline CDR1 is LNHDA and CDR2 is SQIVND (reference sequence). Trimming pared 6 bases from V and 3 bases from J, leaving 12 bases between. This CDR3 reads CASSDAPGYNEQFF. The DNA of the CDR3 is TGTGCCAGTAGCGATGCGCCGGGCTACAATGAGCAGTTCTTC.

CDR3 region: CASSQGQVREAFF. Written as DNA, the CDR3 is TGTGCCAGCAGCCAGGGACAGGTGAGAGAAGCTTTCTTT. V usage is TRBV3-1 (or the pseudogene TRBV3-2) and J usage is TRBJ1-1, with 8 positions matching TRBD1. J lost 8 bases, V lost 3 bases, and 5 bases had no gene match. Germline assignment: CDR1 LGHDT and CDR2 YNNKEL (reference sequence). This CDR3 contains 13 residues.

This chain uses TRBV2 with TRBJ2-7; D possibly corresponds to TRBD1 (6 bases). CDR1 is SNHLY and CDR2 is FYNNEI in the germline V gene. V was shortened by 6 bases and J by 2 bases, with 14 bases between the two germline ends. The CDR3 is made up of 14 amino acids. CDR3 DNA sequence: TGTGCCAGCAGCCGAGGACAGCCTACCTACGAGCAGTACTTC. This codes for CASSRGQPTYEQYF.

The chain uses TRBV4-2 and TRBJ2-1; perhaps TRBD1 as D (5 bases). V lost 1 base and J lost 4, with 14 bases in between. CDR3 length: 16 residues. The V gene's germline CDR1 is LGHNA and CDR2 YNFKEQ. DNA of the CDR3: TGTGCCAGCAGCCAAGCCGGGCAGACAGTTTACAATGAGCAGTTCTTC. It codes for CASSQAGQTVYNEQFF.

V usage is TRBV5-4 and J usage is TRBJ1-2; D perhaps matches TRBD1 (6 bases). This CDR3 has 14 amino acids. The germline CDR1 and CDR2 sequences are SGHNT and YYREEE (reference sequence). Trimming left V 1 base short and J 4 bases short, with 11 bases between. CDR3 DNA sequence: TGTGCCAGCAGCTTGAGGACAGAGCTCTATGGCTACACCTTC. Translation: CASSLRTELYGYTF.

This clone was observed once. The V and J genes are TRBV27 and TRBJ1-2; tentative D call: TRBD1 (5 bases). The V end lost 7 bases, the J end lost 8 bases, and 17 bases lay between the germline ends. The CDR3 covers 13 residues. Per the germline V gene, CDR1 is MNHEY and CDR2 is SMNVEV (reference sequence). The CDR3 DNA reads TGTGCCAGCACCCCCTCTGGGCAGGGCGGCTACACCTTC. Its translation: CASTPSGQGGYTF.